Listed below are T cell receptor beta chains from one sample, sequenced in a study of CD8 T cells in ankylosing spondylitis. TCRdb re-derived calls from the 5' RACE reads in MiXCR, one entry per CDR3 protein. The sample holds tens of thousands of distinct CDR3 sequences, 25% to 35% seen once. The sequencing sample was made of blood, either unsorted or a sorted T cell fraction (not recorded which). The receptors here all came from a male donor with ankylosing spondylitis or in good health (not recorded which). Each CDR3 is given with its conserved first and last residue. The order of the fields is clone size, J gene, D gene, V gene, CDR3 protein, CDR3 DNA. A D gene is named only where the DNA matches it firmly. For some rows the clone size is stated as once, few or many, or as a class when expanded; others skip it.

few,TRBJ2-1,TRBD2,TRBV7-9,CASSSIAGGNYNEQFF,TGTGCCAGCAGCTCAATAGCGGGGGGGAACTACAATGAGCAGTTCTTC
few,TRBJ2-7,NA,TRBV12-3/TRBV12-4,CASSSTSWPYEQYF,TGTGCCAGCAGTTCTACTAGCTGGCCCTACGAGCAGTACTTC
few,TRBJ2-7,TRBD2,TRBV20-1,CSARDSLAGYEQYF,TGCAGTGCTAGAGATTCGCTAGCGGGTTACGAGCAGTACTTC
few,TRBJ2-3,TRBD2,TRBV7-8,CASSLASGGGTDTQYF,TGTGCCAGCAGCTTAGCTAGCGGGGGGGGGACAGATACGCAGTATTTT
once,TRBJ2-1,TRBD2,TRBV11-2,CASRGLIYNEQFF,TGTGCCAGCAGGGGACTAATCTACAATGAGCAGTTCTTC
few,TRBJ1-2,TRBD1,TRBV5-5,CASSLDGQGPRGGSGYTF,TGTGCCAGCAGCTTGGATGGACAGGGACCCCGCGGGGGGAGTGGCTACACCTTC
few,TRBJ2-3,TRBD2,TRBV11-1,CASSKTSPRLASTNTQYF,TGTGCCAGCAGTAAGACGTCCCCAAGACTAGCCTCCACAAATACGCAGTATTTT
NA,TRBJ2-7,NA,TRBV7-2,CASSFFVSDEQYF,TGTGCCAGCAGCTTCTTTGTATCCGACGAGCAGTACTTC
NA,TRBJ2-7,NA,TRBV5-1,CASSLGLGAGEQYF,TGCGCCAGCAGCTTGGGTCTGGGGGCGGGGGAGCAGTACTTC
few,TRBJ2-1,NA,TRBV2,CASKITRWYNEQFF,TGTGCCAGCAAGATAACTAGATGGTACAATGAGCAGTTCTTC
NA,TRBJ1-1,TRBD1,TRBV4-1,CASRAGGNTEAFF,TGCGCCAGCAGGGCAGGGGGCAACACTGAAGCTTTCTTT
NA,TRBJ2-7,TRBD1,TRBV12-3/TRBV12-4,CASRDTQGPEQYF,TGTGCCAGCAGAGACACACAGGGGCCCGAGCAGTACTTC
few,TRBJ1-2,TRBD1,TRBV5-1,CASSLYRGGYTF,TGCGCCAGCAGCTTGTACAGGGGAGGCTACACCTTC
once,TRBJ2-1,TRBD2,TRBV20-1,CSAPGMRRGGLNEQFF,TGCAGTGCCCCGGGGATGAGGCGGGGGGGACTTAATGAGCAGTTCTTC
few,TRBJ1-2,TRBD1,TRBV24-1,CATSDSTGANYGYTF,TGTGCCACCAGTGATTCGACAGGGGCGAACTATGGCTACACCTTC
NA,TRBJ1-3,NA,TRBV5-1,CASSLLTAGNTIYF,TGCGCCAGCAGCTTACTGACAGCTGGAAACACCATATATTTT
few,TRBJ1-4,NA,TRBV24-1,CATSDLRDNEKLFF,TGTGCCACCAGTGATTTGCGGGACAATGAAAAACTGTTTTTT
once,TRBJ2-2,NA,TRBV9,CASSGAGDANTGELFF,TGTGCCAGCAGCGGCGCCGGCGACGCGAACACCGGGGAGCTGTTTTTT
NA,TRBJ1-4,NA,TRBV7-8,CASSLDRFTDEKLFF,TGTGCCAGCAGCTTAGACAGGTTTACCGACGAAAAACTGTTTTTT
NA,TRBJ2-7,NA,TRBV5-1,CASSLESQLEQYF,TGCGCCAGCAGCTTGGAGTCACAACTAGAGCAGTACTTC
few,TRBJ1-1,NA,TRBV6-1,CASTRASLTEAFF,TGTGCCAGCACTCGGGCCAGCCTAACTGAAGCTTTCTTT
few,TRBJ2-5,TRBD1,TRBV20-1,CSASSPTGLETQYF,TGCAGTGCTAGCAGCCCGACAGGGCTAGAGACCCAGTACTTC
NA,TRBJ1-1,NA,TRBV5-1,CASSSPGTLTEAFF,TGCGCCAGCAGTTCCCCCGGGACACTCACTGAAGCTTTCTTT
few,TRBJ2-7,TRBD1,TRBV9,CASNPTGDYEQYF,TGTGCCAGCAACCCCACAGGGGACTACGAGCAGTACTTC
NA,TRBJ1-5,NA,TRBV15,CATSRSREGHQPQHF,TGTGCCACCAGCAGATCCCGGGAGGGCCATCAGCCCCAGCATTTT
NA,TRBJ2-7,NA,TRBV2,CASSEGRGGLWYEQYF,TGTGCCAGCAGTGAAGGGCGGGGAGGTTTGTGGTACGAGCAGTACTTC
NA,TRBJ2-5,TRBD2,TRBV20-1,CCGGLAGLPSGTLIQYF,TGCTGCGGGGGACTAGCGGGACTTCCTAGCGGGACTCTAATCCAGTACTTC
NA,TRBJ2-3,NA,TRBV20-1,CSASPHSKSTDTQYF,TGCAGTGCTAGTCCCCACAGCAAGAGTACAGATACGCAGTATTTT
once,TRBJ1-6,TRBD1,TRBV27,CASSLSIRGPRPDSPLHF,TGTGCCAGCAGTTTATCGATAAGGGGGCCAAGGCCCGATTCACCCCTCCACTTT
few,TRBJ2-1,NA,TRBV27,CASSFGVTRSSYNEQFF,TGTGCCAGCAGTTTTGGGGTGACTAGGTCCTCCTACAATGAGCAGTTCTTC
NA,TRBJ2-5,NA,TRBV9,CASSVAEGPQYF,TGTGCCAGCAGCGTAGCCGAGGGACCCCAGTACTTC
few,TRBJ2-7,TRBD2,TRBV5-1,CASSQLRPGTSGSFVEQYF,TGCGCCAGCAGCCAACTCCGACCCGGGACTAGCGGGAGTTTCGTAGAGCAGTACTTC
once,TRBJ2-1,NA,TRBV12-3/TRBV12-4,CASSSGPSNEQFF,TGTGCCAGCAGTTCGGGACCTAGCAATGAGCAGTTCTTC
few,TRBJ1-5,NA,TRBV3-1,CASSQSPRQPQHF,TGTGCCAGCAGCCAAAGCCCGCGTCAGCCCCAGCATTTT
NA,TRBJ2-1,NA,TRBV12-3/TRBV12-4,CASSPLAREQFF,TGTGCCAGCAGCCCACTAGCTCGGGAGCAGTTCTTC
many,TRBJ2-3,NA,TRBV12-3/TRBV12-4,CASSTLGTPDTQYF,TGTGCCAGCAGTACGTTGGGGACCCCAGATACGCAGTATTTT
few,TRBJ2-2,NA,TRBV5-1,CASSSDGGHTGELFF,TGCGCCAGCAGCTCAGACGGGGGTCACACCGGGGAGCTGTTTTTT
NA,TRBJ1-4,TRBD1,TRBV7-2,CASSSRQGAFEKLFF,TGTGCCAGCAGCAGCAGACAGGGGGCATTCGAAAAACTGTTTTTT
NA,TRBJ2-4,TRBD1,TRBV5-6,CASSADRAAKNIQYF,TGTGCCAGCAGCGCGGACAGGGCGGCCAAAAACATTCAGTACTTC
many,TRBJ2-4,TRBD1,TRBV5-6,CASSGTGVTNIQYF,TGTGCCAGCAGCGGAACAGGGGTAACGAACATTCAGTACTTC
NA,TRBJ1-1,NA,TRBV18,CASSPGPGDYTEAFF,TGTGCCAGCTCACCAGGTCCGGGAGACTACACTGAAGCTTTCTTT
NA,TRBJ2-5,NA,TRBV5-1,CASSQPQGAETQYF,TGCGCCAGCAGCCAACCGCAGGGAGCGGAGACCCAGTACTTC
few,TRBJ2-2,TRBD1,TRBV20-1,CSARRQGAPNTGELFF,TGCAGTGCTAGAAGGCAGGGGGCGCCGAACACCGGGGAGCTGTTTTTT
NA,TRBJ2-7,NA,TRBV7-2,CASRETALAFQQYF,TGTGCCAGCAGAGAGACGGCACTAGCATTCCAGCAGTACTTC
few,TRBJ1-5,NA,TRBV20-1,CSARGRGGNQPQHF,TGCAGTGCTAGAGGCAGGGGAGGCAATCAGCCCCAGCATTTT
NA,TRBJ1-5,NA,TRBV5-1,CASSQGPGVSNQPQHF,TGCGCCAGCAGCCAGGGTCCAGGGGTAAGCAATCAGCCCCAGCATTTT
few,TRBJ2-5,TRBD1,TRBV6-1,CASRRSTGGGGETQYF,TGTGCCAGCCGACGCTCGACAGGGGGGGGCGGAGAGACCCAGTACTTC
few,TRBJ1-3,NA,TRBV5-1,CASSLELGSSGNTIYF,TGCGCCAGCAGCTTGGAGCTGGGGAGCTCTGGAAACACCATATATTTT
NA,TRBJ2-7,NA,TRBV20-1,CSASDSIYEQYF,TGCAGTGCTTCGGACAGCATCTACGAGCAGTACTTC
NA,TRBJ2-5,NA,TRBV14,CASSQAFGIETQYF,TGTGCCAGCAGCCAGGCCTTCGGGATCGAGACCCAGTACTTC
NA,TRBJ2-2,NA,TRBV29-1,CSVADTGHTGELFF,TGCAGCGTCGCAGACACAGGGCACACCGGGGAGCTGTTTTTT
few,TRBJ2-1,NA,TRBV29-1,CSVGAGNEQFF,TGCAGCGTTGGGGCGGGCAATGAGCAGTTCTTC
many,TRBJ2-5,NA,TRBV20-1,CSARGFGSETQYF,TGCAGTGCTAGGGGTTTCGGGAGTGAGACCCAGTACTTC
NA,TRBJ1-2,NA,TRBV19,CASSFGARVEGYTF,TGTGCCAGTAGTTTTGGCGCTCGAGTAGAAGGCTACACCTTC
few,TRBJ2-1,NA,TRBV5-1,CASSWSNEQFF,TGCGCCAGCAGCTGGAGCAATGAGCAGTTCTTC
NA,TRBJ2-1,TRBD2,TRBV20-1,CSFREGYNEQFF,TGCAGTTTTAGGGAGGGGTACAATGAGCAGTTCTTC
many,TRBJ2-5,NA,TRBV7-2,CASSFGLWETQYF,TGTGCCAGCAGCTTCGGTCTTTGGGAGACCCAGTACTTC
few,TRBJ1-6,NA,TRBV12-3/TRBV12-4,CASSFSVNSPLHF,TGTGCCAGCAGTTTTAGCGTAAATTCACCCCTCCACTTT
NA,TRBJ2-7,NA,TRBV6-2/TRBV6-3,CASSNTRGLSYEQYF,TGTGCCAGCAGTAACACTCGAGGGCTCTCCTACGAGCAGTACTTC